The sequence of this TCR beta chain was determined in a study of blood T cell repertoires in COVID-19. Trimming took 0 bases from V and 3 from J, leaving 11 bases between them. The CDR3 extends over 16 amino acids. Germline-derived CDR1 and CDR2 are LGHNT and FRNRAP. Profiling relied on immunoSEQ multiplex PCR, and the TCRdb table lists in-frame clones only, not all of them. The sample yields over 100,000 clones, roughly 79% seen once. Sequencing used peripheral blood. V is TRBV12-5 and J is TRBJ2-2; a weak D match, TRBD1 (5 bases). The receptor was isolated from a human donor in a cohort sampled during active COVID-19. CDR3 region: CASGLVAGPYTGELFF. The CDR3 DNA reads TGTGCTAGTGGTTTGGTAGCAGGGCCATACACCGGGGAGCTGTTTTTT.